The entry below describes one T cell receptor (beta chain). What it binds is unknown. V lost 3 bases, J lost 7 bases, and 13 bases lay in between. There are 14 residues in the CDR3. The entry originates in a study of T-cell reconstitution after alpha-beta-depleted transplantation in children. Whole-study findings and limits: Newly made T cells mostly supplied T-cell counts and diversity one year after transplant. Some patients owed their high day-60 TCRbeta diversity to surviving recipient T cells and thymic progenitors. Approximately two months post-transplant, alpha-beta T cells reportedly originated from several hundred expanded graft clones.

Unique molecular identifiers were incorporated during preparation of the TCRbeta library. TCRdb passed the PCR reads through MiXCR, listing each CDR3 protein once. This sample yields about 490,000 distinct CDR3 sequences, of which over 9.5% are seen a single time; just over 2% belongs to the top ten. The sample was PBMCs, taken before TCRalphabeta/CD19-depleted stem cell transplant. This TCR was sampled from a child aged 2 to 10 with inherited bone marrow failure, due to receive a stem cell transplant. The chain employs TRBV12-3 or TRBV12-4 and TRBJ1-5; D is uncertain. CDR3: CASSFSPNSQPQHF. The DNA for the CDR3 is TGTGCCAGCAGTTTCTCCCCCAATTCCCAGCCCCAGCATTTT.